This T cell receptor beta chain was recorded in a study of blood T cell repertoires in COVID-19. Background on the study: Acute-phase and convalescent COVID-19 samples originated in the United States, Italy and Spain.

In the authors' methods: For nucleated cells, counts were estimated from reference gene primer amplification. Clones were sequenced by immunoSEQ multiplex PCR, and TCRdb holds only the in-frame ones, with some missing. For V, J and clone size, that table is used; D and trimming come from the DNA. The repertoire has under 350,000 clones, around 89% of them found once; the top ten carry roughly 4.8%. The germline CDR1 and CDR2 sequences are SGHRS and YFSETQ. V was clipped by 1 base and J by 2 bases; unmatched bases: 5. The CDR3 contains 16 residues. The J gene is TRBJ1-3, the V gene TRBV5-1; 8 bases are a match to TRBD1. The TCR sequence derives from a man aged 35-49 years with acute or convalescent COVID-19. The sequencing sample was made of peripheral blood. The CDR3, as DNA: TGCGCCAGCAGCTTGCCCCGGACAGGGACTGGAAACACCATATATTTT. Protein sequence: CASSLPRTGTGNTIYF.